The 2 T cell receptor beta chains below all came from one sample that was sequenced in a study of OX40 agonist ivuxolimab in advanced cancers. The repertoire was sequenced with immunoSEQ multiplex PCR; TCRdb's copy has only in-frame clones and lacks some. Of some 71,000 clones listed, roughly nine tenths are singletons. The starting material was CD4+ or CD8+ T cells sorted from blood, obtained in a trial of the OX40 agonist ivuxolimab. These receptors originate from an adult with an advanced solid tumor such as melanoma, head and neck, liver or kidney cancer.

This clone was seen only once. The chain couples TRBV28 to TRBJ2-2, with 10 nucleotides matching TRBD2. CDR1 is MDHEN and CDR2 is SYDVKM in the germline V gene. CDR3 length: 16 amino acids. V shed 2 bases and J 6 bases; nucleotides not matched to a gene: 6. DNA of the CDR3: TGTGCCAGCAGTTTAGGAGTAGCGGGAGGCCCCGGGGAGCTGTTTTTT. This codes for CASSLGVAGGPGELFF.

This chain uses TRBV6-5 with TRBJ1-3; D gene ambiguous. The V gene lost 7 bases and the J gene lost 1 base, with 14 bases spanning the gap. This CDR3 has 15 residues. The germline gives CDR1 MNHEY, CDR2 SVGAGI. The CDR3 here is CASTSDGESGNTIYF. The CDR3 bases are TGTGCCAGCACCTCGGACGGGGAGTCTGGAAACACCATATATTTT.